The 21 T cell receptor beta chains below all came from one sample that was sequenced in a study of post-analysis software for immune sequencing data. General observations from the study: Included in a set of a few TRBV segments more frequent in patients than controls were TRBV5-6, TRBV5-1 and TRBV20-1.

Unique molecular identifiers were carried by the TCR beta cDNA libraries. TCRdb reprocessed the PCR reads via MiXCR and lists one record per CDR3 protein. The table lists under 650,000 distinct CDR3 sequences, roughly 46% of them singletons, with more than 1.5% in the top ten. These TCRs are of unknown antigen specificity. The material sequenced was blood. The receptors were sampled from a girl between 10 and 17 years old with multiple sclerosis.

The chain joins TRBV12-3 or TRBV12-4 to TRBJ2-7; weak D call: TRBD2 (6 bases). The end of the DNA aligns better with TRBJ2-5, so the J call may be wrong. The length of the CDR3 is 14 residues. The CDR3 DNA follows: TGTGCCAGCACCCAAAAAGGAGGGGATGGGACCCAGTACTTC. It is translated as CASTQKGGDGTQYF.

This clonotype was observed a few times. The CDR3 sequence: CASSLELASDTQYF. The CDR3 DNA follows: TGTGCCAGCAGTTTAGAGCTAGCTTCAGATACGCAGTATTTT. The rearrangement links TRBV12-3 or TRBV12-4 to TRBJ2-3; TRBD2 might be the D (5 bases). The length of the CDR3 is 14 residues. Deletions cut 1 base from V and 4 bases from J, with 9 bases between.

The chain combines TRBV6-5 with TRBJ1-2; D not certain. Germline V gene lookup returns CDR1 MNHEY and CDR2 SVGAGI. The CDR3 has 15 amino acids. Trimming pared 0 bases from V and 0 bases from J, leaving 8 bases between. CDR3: CASSYSGDSNYGYTF. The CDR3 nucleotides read TGTGCCAGCAGTTACTCGGGAGACTCTAACTATGGCTACACCTTC.

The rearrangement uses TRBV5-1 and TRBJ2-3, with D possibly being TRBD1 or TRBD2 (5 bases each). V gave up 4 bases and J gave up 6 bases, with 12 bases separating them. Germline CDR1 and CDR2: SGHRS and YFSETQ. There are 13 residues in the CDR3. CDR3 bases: TGCGCCAGCAGCCACCGGGACGCGGATACGCAGTATTTT. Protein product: CASSHRDADTQYF.

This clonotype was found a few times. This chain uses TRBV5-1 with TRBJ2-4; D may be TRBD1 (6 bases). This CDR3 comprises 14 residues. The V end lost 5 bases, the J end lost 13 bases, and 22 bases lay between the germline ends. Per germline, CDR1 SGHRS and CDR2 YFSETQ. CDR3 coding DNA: TGCGCCAGCAGACCCATCGCAGGGGTGGGTGAGCAGTACTTC. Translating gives CASRPIAGVGEQYF.

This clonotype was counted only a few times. CDR3 residues: CATSEPGTVQFQFF. CDR3 DNA: TGTGCCACCAGTGAGCCTGGGACTGTACAATTTCAGTTCTTC. The chain employs TRBV24-1 and TRBJ2-1; a weak D match, TRBD2 (6 bases). V lost 4 bases to trimming and J lost 13 bases, with 19 bases between them. The CDR3 has 14 residues. Germline loops: CDR1 KGHDR, CDR2 SFDVKD.

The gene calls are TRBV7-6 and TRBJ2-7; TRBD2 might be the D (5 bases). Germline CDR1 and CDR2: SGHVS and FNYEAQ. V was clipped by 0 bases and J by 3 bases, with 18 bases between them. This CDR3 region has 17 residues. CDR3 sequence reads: CASSLAWERLPFYEQYF. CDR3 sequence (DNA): TGTGCCAGCAGCTTAGCATGGGAGCGCCTACCCTTCTACGAGCAGTACTTC. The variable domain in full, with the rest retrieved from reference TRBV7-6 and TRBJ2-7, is GAGVSQSPRYKVTKRGQDVALRCDPISGHVSLYWYRQALGQGPEFLTYFNYEAQQDKSGLPNDRFSAERPEGSISTLTIQRTEQRDSAMYRCASSLAWERLPFYEQYFGPGTRLTVT.

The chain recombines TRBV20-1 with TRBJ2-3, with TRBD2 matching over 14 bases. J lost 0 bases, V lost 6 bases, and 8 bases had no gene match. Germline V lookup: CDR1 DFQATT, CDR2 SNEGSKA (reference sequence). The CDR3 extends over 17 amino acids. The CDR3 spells CSADGTSGGPSTDTQYF. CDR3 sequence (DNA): TGCAGTGCGGACGGGACTAGCGGGGGCCCTAGCACAGATACGCAGTATTTT.

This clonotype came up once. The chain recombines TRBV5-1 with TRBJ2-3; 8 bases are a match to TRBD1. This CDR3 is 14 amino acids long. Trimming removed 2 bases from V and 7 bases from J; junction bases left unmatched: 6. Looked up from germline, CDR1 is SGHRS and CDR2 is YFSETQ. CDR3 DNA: TGCGCCAGCAGCTTAGTACAGGGGGAAAATACGCAGTATTTT. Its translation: CASSLVQGENTQYF.

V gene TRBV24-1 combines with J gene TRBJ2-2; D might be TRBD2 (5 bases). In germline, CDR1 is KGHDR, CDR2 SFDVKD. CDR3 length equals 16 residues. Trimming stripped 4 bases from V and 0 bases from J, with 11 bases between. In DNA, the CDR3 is TGTGCCACCAGTGAAGGCGGGTTAGCGAACACCGGGGAGCTGTTTTTT. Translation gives CATSEGGLANTGELFF.

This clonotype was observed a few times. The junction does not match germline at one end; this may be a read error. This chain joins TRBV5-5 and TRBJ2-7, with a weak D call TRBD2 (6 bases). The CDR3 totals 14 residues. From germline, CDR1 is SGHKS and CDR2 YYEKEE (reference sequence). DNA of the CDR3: TGTGCCAGCAGCTTGGACGGGAGCTCCTACGGGCAGTACTTC. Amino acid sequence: CASSLDGSSYGQYF.

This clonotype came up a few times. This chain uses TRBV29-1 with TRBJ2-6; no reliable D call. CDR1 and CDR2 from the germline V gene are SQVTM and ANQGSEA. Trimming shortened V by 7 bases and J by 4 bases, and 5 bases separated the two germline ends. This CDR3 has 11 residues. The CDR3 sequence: CSALGANVLTF. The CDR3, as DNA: TGCAGCGCCCTCGGGGCCAACGTCCTGACTTTC.

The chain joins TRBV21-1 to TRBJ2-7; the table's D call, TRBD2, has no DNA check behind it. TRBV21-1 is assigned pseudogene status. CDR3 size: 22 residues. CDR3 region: CASSKVLSEKGVLAGISYEQYF. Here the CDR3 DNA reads TGTGCCAGCAGCAAAGTCCTCTCGGAGAAGGGGGTACTGGCGGGCATTTCCTACGAGCAGTACTTC.

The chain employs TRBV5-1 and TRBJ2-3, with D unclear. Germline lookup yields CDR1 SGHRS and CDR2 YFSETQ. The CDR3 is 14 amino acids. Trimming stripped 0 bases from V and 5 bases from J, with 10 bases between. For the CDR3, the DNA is TGCGCCAGCAGCTTGGTGGTCGGGCGAGATACGCAGTATTTT. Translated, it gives CASSLVVGRDTQYF.

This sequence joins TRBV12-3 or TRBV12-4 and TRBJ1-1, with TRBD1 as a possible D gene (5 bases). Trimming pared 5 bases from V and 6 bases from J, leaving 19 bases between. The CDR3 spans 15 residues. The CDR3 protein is CASSPLPQGRAEAFF. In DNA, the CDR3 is TGTGCCAGCAGTCCCCTCCCGCAGGGTAGGGCTGAAGCTTTCTTT.

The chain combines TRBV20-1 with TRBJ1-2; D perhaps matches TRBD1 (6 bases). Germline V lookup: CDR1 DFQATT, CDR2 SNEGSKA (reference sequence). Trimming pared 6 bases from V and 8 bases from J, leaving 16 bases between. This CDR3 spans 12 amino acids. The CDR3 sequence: CSAAKPQGGYTF. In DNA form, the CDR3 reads TGCAGTGCCGCCAAGCCCCAGGGGGGCTACACCTTC.

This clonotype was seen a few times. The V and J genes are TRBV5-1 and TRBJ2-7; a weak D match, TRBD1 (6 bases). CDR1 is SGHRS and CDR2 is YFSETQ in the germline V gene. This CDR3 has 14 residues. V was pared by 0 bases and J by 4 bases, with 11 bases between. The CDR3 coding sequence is TGCGCCAGCAGCTTGGACCAGGGGTCATACGAGCAGTACTTC. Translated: CASSLDQGSYEQYF. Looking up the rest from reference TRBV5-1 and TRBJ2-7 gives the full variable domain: KAGVTQTPRYLIKTRGQQVTLSCSPISGHRSVSWYQQTPGQGLQFLFEYFSETQRNKGNFPGRFSGRQFSNSRSEMNVSTLELGDSALYLCASSLDQGSYEQYFGPGTRLTVT.

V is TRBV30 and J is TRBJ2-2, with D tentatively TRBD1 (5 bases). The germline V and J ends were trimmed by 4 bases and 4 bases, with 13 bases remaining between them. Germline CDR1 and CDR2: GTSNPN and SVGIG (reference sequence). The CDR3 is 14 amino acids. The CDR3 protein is CAWNLKGPTGELFF. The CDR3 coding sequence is TGTGCCTGGAACTTGAAGGGGCCCACCGGGGAGCTGTTTTTT.

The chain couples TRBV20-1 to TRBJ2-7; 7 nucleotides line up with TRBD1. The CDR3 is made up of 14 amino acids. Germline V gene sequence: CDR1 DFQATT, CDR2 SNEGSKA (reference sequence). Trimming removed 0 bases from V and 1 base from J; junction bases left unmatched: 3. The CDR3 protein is CSARERTGSYEQYF. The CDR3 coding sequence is TGCAGTGCTAGAGAAAGGACAGGTTCCTACGAGCAGTACTTC.

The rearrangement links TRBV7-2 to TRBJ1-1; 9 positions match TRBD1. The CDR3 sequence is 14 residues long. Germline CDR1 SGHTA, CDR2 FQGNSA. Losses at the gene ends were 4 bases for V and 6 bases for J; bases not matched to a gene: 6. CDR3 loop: CASSSGQGIAEAFF. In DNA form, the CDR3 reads TGTGCCAGCAGCTCGGGACAGGGAATAGCTGAAGCTTTCTTT.

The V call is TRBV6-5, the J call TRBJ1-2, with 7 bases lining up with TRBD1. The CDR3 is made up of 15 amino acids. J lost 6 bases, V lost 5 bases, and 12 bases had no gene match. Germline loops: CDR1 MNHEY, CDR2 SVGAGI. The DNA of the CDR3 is TGTGCCAGCAGTAGAGGACAGGCGGCGCAGGATGGCTACACCTTC. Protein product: CASSRGQAAQDGYTF.